This TCR beta chain was sequenced for a study of regulatory T cells in long-lasting Graves disease. The TCR beta library used iRepertoire HTBI primers with Arm-PCR amplification of CDR3. In TCRdb, the multiplex PCR reads were re-called with MiXCR into one record per CDR3 protein. The table lists over 450,000 distinct CDR3 sequences, under 25% of them singletons. Stated time point: persistent/refractory GD, antithyroid drugs over 5 years with positive TRAb. There was RNA extracted from PBMCs, and the TCR library was made from it. V lost 7 bases and J lost 3, with 10 bases in between. The CDR3 extends over 11 amino acids. Germline CDR1 is SQVTM and CDR2 is ANQGSEA.

This receptor was identified in a female donor with Graves disease. Source: peripheral blood mononuclear cells (PBMCs), taken when the disease was refractory, from a patient treated with antithyroid drugs. The rearrangement uses TRBV29-1 and TRBJ2-7; D gene ambiguous. The CDR3: CSALDNYEQYF. DNA for the CDR3: TGCAGCGCTTTAGACAACTACGAGCAGTACTTC.